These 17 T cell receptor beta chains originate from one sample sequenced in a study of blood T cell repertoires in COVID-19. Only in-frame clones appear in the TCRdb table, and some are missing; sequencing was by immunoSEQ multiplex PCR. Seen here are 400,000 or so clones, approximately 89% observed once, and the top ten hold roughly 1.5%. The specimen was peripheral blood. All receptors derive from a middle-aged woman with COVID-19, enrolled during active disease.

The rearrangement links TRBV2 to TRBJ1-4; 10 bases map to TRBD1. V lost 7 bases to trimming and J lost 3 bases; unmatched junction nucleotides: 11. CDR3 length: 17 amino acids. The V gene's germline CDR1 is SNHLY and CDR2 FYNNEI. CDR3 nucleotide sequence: TGTGCCAGCATTTATCCGGGACAGGGGTCAGCTAATGAAAAACTGTTTTTT. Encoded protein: CASIYPGQGSANEKLFF.

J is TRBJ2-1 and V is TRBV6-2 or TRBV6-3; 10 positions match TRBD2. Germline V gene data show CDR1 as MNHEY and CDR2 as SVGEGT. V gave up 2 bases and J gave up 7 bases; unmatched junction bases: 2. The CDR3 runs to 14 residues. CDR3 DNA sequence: TGTGCCAGCAGTTACGTAGCGGGAGGTAATGAGCAGTTCTTC. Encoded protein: CASSYVAGGNEQFF.

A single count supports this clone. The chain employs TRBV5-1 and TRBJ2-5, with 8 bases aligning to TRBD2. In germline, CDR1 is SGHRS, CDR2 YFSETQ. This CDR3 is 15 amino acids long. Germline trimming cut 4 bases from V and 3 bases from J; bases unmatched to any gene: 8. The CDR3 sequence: CASSTLAGGEETQYF. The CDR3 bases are TGCGCCAGCAGCACCCTTGCCGGGGGGGAAGAGACCCAGTACTTC.

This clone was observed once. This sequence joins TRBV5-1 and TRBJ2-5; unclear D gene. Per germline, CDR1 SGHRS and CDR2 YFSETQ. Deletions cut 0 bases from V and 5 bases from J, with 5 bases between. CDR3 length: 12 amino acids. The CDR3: CASSLDLETQYF. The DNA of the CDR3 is TGCGCCAGCAGCTTGGACTTGGAGACCCAGTACTTC.

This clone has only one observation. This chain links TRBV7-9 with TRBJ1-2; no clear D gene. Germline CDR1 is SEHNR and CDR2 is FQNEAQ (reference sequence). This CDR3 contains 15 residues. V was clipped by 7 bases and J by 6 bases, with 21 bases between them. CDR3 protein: CASNFGEGSGDGYTF. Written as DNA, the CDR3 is TGTGCCAGCAATTTCGGCGAGGGAAGTGGGGATGGCTACACCTTC.

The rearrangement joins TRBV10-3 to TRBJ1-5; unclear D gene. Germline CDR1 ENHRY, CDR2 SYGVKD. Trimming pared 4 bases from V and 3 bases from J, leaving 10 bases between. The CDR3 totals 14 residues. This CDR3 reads CAISGRRDNQPQHF. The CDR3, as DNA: TGTGCCATCAGTGGTAGGAGGGACAATCAGCCCCAGCATTTT.

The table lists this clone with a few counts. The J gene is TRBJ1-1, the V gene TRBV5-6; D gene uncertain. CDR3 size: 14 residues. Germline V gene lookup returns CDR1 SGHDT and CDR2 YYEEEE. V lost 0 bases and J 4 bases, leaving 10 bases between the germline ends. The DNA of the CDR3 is TGTGCCAGCAGCTTGGTCCCTCCGAGCACTGAAGCTTTCTTT. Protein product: CASSLVPPSTEAFF.

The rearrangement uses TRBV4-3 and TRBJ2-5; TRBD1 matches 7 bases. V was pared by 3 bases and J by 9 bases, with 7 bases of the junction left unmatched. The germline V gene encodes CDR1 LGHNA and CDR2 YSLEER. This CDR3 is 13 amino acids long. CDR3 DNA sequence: TGCGCCAGCAGCCAGGGGGACAGTACAGCCCAGTACTTC. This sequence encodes CASSQGDSTAQYF.

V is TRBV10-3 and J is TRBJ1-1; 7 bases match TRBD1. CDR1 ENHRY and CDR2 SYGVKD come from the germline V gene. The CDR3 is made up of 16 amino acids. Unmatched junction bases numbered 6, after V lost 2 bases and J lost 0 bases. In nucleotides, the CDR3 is TGTGCCATCAGTGAGGGAGGGGGCCTCATGAACACTGAAGCTTTCTTT. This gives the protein CAISEGGGLMNTEAFF.

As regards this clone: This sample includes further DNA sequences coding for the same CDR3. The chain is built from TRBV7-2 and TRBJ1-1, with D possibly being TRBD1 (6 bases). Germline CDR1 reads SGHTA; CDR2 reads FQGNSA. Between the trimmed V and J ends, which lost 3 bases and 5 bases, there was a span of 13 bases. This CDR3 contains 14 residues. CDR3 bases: TGTGCCAGCAGCTTGGGGGGGCGAGGGACTGAAGCTTTCTTT. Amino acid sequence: CASSLGGRGTEAFF.

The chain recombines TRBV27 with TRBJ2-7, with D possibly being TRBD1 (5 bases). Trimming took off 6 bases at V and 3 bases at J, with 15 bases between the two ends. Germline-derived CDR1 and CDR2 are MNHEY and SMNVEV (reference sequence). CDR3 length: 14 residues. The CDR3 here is CASRKNRLLYEQYF. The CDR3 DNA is TGTGCCAGCAGAAAAAACAGGTTACTCTACGAGCAGTACTTC.

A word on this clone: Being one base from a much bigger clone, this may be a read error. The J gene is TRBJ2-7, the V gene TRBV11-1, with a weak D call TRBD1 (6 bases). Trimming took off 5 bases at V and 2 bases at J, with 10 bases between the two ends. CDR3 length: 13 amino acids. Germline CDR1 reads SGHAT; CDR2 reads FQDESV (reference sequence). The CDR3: CASSRTGTYEQYF. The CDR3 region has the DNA TGTGCCAGCAGCCGCACAGGGACCTACGAGCAGTACTTC. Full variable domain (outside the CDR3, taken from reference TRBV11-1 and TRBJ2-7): EAEVAQSPRYKITEKSQAVAFWCDPISGHATLYWYRQILGQGPELLVQFQDESVVDDSQLPKDRFSAERLKGVDSTLKIQPAELGDSAMYLCASSRTGTYEQYFGPGTRLTVT.

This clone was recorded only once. CDR3 loop: CSAATDRSQETQYF. In DNA, the CDR3 is TGCAGCGCCGCCACCGACAGAAGCCAAGAGACCCAGTACTTC. The chain carries TRBV29-1 and TRBJ2-5; maybe TRBD1 (5 bases). The CDR3 totals 14 residues. In germline, CDR1 is SQVTM, CDR2 ANQGSEA. The germline V and J ends were trimmed by 7 bases and 1 base, with 16 bases remaining between them.

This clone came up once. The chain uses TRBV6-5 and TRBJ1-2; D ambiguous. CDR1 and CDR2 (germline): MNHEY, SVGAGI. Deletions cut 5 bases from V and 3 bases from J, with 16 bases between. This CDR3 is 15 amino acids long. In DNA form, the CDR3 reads TGTGCCAGCAGTCCGCCATTCCCGCGGGACTATGGCTACACCTTC. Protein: CASSPPFPRDYGYTF.

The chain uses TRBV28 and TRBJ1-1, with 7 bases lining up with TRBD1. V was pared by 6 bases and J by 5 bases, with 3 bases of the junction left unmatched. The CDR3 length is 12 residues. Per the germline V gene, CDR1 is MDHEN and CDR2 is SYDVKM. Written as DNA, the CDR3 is TGTGCCAGCAGCCAACAGGGGACTGAAGCTTTCTTT. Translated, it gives CASSQQGTEAFF.

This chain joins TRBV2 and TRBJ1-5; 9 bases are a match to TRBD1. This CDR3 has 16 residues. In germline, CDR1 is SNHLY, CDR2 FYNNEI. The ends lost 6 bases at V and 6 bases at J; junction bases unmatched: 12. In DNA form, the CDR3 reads TGTGCCAGCAGCCTTGGTGGGACAGGGTTAGGTCAGCCCCAGCATTTT. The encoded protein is CASSLGGTGLGQPQHF.

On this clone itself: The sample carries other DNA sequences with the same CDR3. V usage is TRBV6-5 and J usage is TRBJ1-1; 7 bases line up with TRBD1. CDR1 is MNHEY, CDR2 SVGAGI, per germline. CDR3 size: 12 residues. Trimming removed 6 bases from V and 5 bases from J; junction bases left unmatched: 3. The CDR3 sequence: CASRTGLTEAFF. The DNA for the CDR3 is TGTGCCAGCAGGACAGGGTTAACTGAAGCTTTCTTT.